Below are 21 T cell receptor beta chains sequenced from a single sample in a study of PD-L1 blockade in urothelial cancer. Sequencing used immunoSEQ multiplex PCR; TCRdb keeps in-frame clones, though not all of them. The sample has about 36,000 clones, roughly 84% seen once. Time point: peripheral blood 6 weeks after treatment start. The sample in question was PBMCs, obtained around atezolizumab (anti-PD-L1) treatment. The source is a man aged 35 to 55 with urothelial cancer.

The chain recombines TRBV4-3 with TRBJ1-1, with D possibly TRBD1 on 6 matching bases. Germline CDR1 reads LGHNA; CDR2 reads YSLEER. V lost 4 bases to trimming and J lost 1 base, with 16 bases between them. This CDR3 region has 16 residues. CDR3 loop: CASSPTGGAENTEAFF. The DNA of the CDR3 is TGCGCCAGCAGCCCCACTGGGGGGGCGGAGAACACTGAAGCTTTCTTT.

V and J are TRBV28 and TRBJ1-1; maybe TRBD1 (5 bases). The germline V and J ends were trimmed by 2 bases and 2 bases, with 27 bases remaining between them. Germline lookup yields CDR1 MDHEN and CDR2 SYDVKM. This CDR3 comprises 20 residues. CDR3 coding DNA: TGTGCCAGCAGTTTAGTGGGGGAGGTGAGGCCGACAGAACCCAACACTGAAGCTTTCTTT. Residues: CASSLVGEVRPTEPNTEAFF.

The rearrangement joins TRBV19 to TRBJ1-4; 8 positions agree with TRBD1. V lost 6 bases to trimming and J lost 2 bases; unmatched junction nucleotides: 8. This CDR3 spans 16 amino acids. CDR1 and CDR2 from the germline V gene are LNHDA and SQIVND (reference sequence). The CDR3 reads CASRNRGISTNEKLFF. In nucleotides, the CDR3 is TGTGCCAGTAGGAACAGGGGGATTTCCACTAATGAAAAACTGTTTTTT.

V gene TRBV5-1 combines with J gene TRBJ1-2; 8 positions match TRBD1. J lost 14 bases, V lost 0 bases, and 18 bases had no gene match. Germline V gene sequence: CDR1 SGHRS, CDR2 YFSETQ. The CDR3 spans 16 residues. The CDR3 DNA is TGCGCCAGCAGCTTGGATGGGACAGGCCGTTCGGATCCGTGGACCTTC. Translating gives CASSLDGTGRSDPWTF.

The chain links TRBV28 to TRBJ2-7; D perhaps matches TRBD1 (5 bases). CDR3 length equals 13 residues. The V end lost 2 bases, the J end lost 6 bases, and 11 bases lay between the germline ends. Germline V gene data show CDR1 as MDHEN and CDR2 as SYDVKM. CDR3 residues: CASSLQGTGEQYF. CDR3 sequence (DNA): TGTGCCAGCAGTTTACAGGGTACCGGCGAGCAGTACTTC.

This chain connects TRBV28 to TRBJ1-1, with D possibly being TRBD1 (6 bases). Between the trimmed V and J ends, which lost 6 bases and 4 bases, there was a span of 12 bases. The CDR3 extends over 13 amino acids. Germline assignment: CDR1 MDHEN and CDR2 SYDVKM. As DNA, the CDR3 is TGTGCCAGCAGCCAGGGGTTAGGCACTGAAGCTTTCTTT. Translation: CASSQGLGTEAFF.

J is TRBJ2-3 and V is TRBV9, with 8 bases matching TRBD1. J was trimmed by 2 bases and V by 5 bases; bases with no gene match: 7. Germline CDR1 and CDR2: SGDLS and YYNGEE. The CDR3 runs to 15 residues. Written as DNA, the CDR3 is TGTGCCAGCAGTGTTGGACAGGGCCCCACAGATACGCAGTATTTT. Translated, it gives CASSVGQGPTDTQYF.

The V gene is TRBV27, the J gene TRBJ2-7; tentative D call: TRBD2 (6 bases). Per the germline V gene, CDR1 is MNHEY and CDR2 is SMNVEV (reference sequence). V lost 7 bases, J lost 5 bases, and 33 bases lay in between. The CDR3 consists of 19 residues. CDR3 region: CASKSVRRGLRLEEDEQYF. The CDR3 DNA follows: TGTGCCAGCAAGTCAGTCCGGCGGGGACTGCGGTTAGAAGAAGACGAGCAGTACTTC.

The rearrangement joins TRBV10-1 to TRBJ2-7, with TRBD1 matching over 8 bases. Germline V CDR1 and CDR2: WNHNN, SYGVQD (reference sequence). The CDR3 loop spans 15 amino acids. Trimming removed 1 base from V and 3 bases from J; junction bases left unmatched: 5. CDR3 in DNA: TGCGCCAGCAGTGAGTACCGGACAGGGATCTACGAGCAGTACTTC. It encodes CASSEYRTGIYEQYF.

The chain carries TRBV10-3 and TRBJ2-2, with 9 positions matching TRBD2. J gave up 6 bases and V 8 bases, and 7 bases lay outside the gene matches. This CDR3 contains 14 residues. Germline assignment: CDR1 ENHRY and CDR2 SYGVKD. Here the CDR3 DNA reads TGTGCCATCGGCGGACTAGCGCCCTCCGGGGAGCTGTTTTTT. This encodes CAIGGLAPSGELFF.

The chain employs TRBV21-1 and TRBJ1-2; the table calls TRBD1, which could not be checked here. TRBV21-1 is assigned pseudogene status. The length of the CDR3 is 14 residues. CDR3 sequence reads: CASSPGTRSYGYTF. CDR3 nucleotides: TGTGCCAGCAGCCCCGGGACACGAAGCTATGGCTACACCTTC.

The chain combines TRBV7-9 with TRBJ2-2; TRBD2 matches 13 bases. CDR1 and CDR2 from the germline V gene are SEHNR and FQNEAQ (reference sequence). With V trimmed by 5 bases and J by 6 bases, 3 bases remained unmatched. The CDR3 consists of 15 residues. The CDR3 is CASSRTSGSAGELFF. As DNA, the CDR3 is TGTGCCAGCAGCCGGACTAGCGGGAGTGCCGGGGAGCTGTTTTTT.

This rearrangement joins TRBV6-1 to TRBJ2-2; 13 nucleotides match TRBD2. Germline-derived CDR1 and CDR2 are MNHNS and SASEGT. The J segment lost 1 base and the V segment lost 2 bases, leaving 7 bases of the junction unmatched. The CDR3 loop spans 19 amino acids. CDR3 nucleotides: TGTGCCAGCAGTGAACCCAGACTAGCGGGAGGTCGGAACACCGGGGAGCTGTTTTTT. Translated: CASSEPRLAGGRNTGELFF.

This clone was observed a few times. The chain carries TRBV27 and TRBJ2-2; perhaps TRBD1 as D (5 bases). Germline loops: CDR1 MNHEY, CDR2 SMNVEV (reference sequence). Trimming left V 5 bases short and J 7 bases short, with 14 bases between. The CDR3 is made up of 14 amino acids. CDR3 region: CASSPGRRGGELFF. As DNA, the CDR3 is TGTGCCAGCAGTCCAGGGCGGCGTGGCGGGGAGCTGTTTTTT.

With respect to this clone: This specimen includes other DNA sequences encoding the same CDR3. The chain is built from TRBV6-4 and TRBJ1-1; D remains unclear. The germline CDR1 and CDR2 sequences are MRHNA and SNTAGT. The CDR3 has 14 amino acids. Between the trimmed V and J ends, which lost 0 bases and 5 bases, there was a span of 10 bases. As DNA, the CDR3 is TGTGCCAGCAGTGACTCTTCCAGAGGGACTGAAGCTTTCTTT. Translated, it gives CASSDSSRGTEAFF.

The CDR3 reads CASSQGVYQPQHF. In DNA, the CDR3 is TGTGCCAGCAGCCAGGGTGTATATCAGCCCCAGCATTTT. The rearrangement links TRBV27 to TRBJ1-5, with D possibly being TRBD1 (5 bases). CDR3 length equals 13 residues. Looked up from germline, CDR1 is MNHEY and CDR2 is SMNVEV (reference sequence). Trimming pared 6 bases from V and 5 bases from J, leaving 11 bases between.

The V and J genes are TRBV2 and TRBJ2-6; the match to TRBD2 covers 10 bases. The junction had 3 bases not matched to a gene; V was cut back by 4 bases and J by 0 bases. Germline lookup yields CDR1 SNHLY and CDR2 FYNNEI. The CDR3 has 17 amino acids. The CDR3 DNA follows: TGTGCCAGCAGTGCAAGCGGGAGGGTCTCTGGGGCCAACGTCCTGACTTTC. It yields the protein CASSASGRVSGANVLTF.

This clone has just one count. The rearrangement links TRBV19 to TRBJ1-2; TRBD1 agrees at 11 bases. The CDR3 length is 16 residues. Trimming cost V 5 bases and J 1 base; bases outside gene matches: 6. Germline V gives CDR1 LNHDA, CDR2 SQIVND (reference sequence). The CDR3 protein is CASSGQGAVSNYGYTF. The CDR3 bases are TGTGCCAGTAGTGGACAGGGGGCGGTTAGTAACTATGGCTACACCTTC.

The CDR3 sequence: CASRSQRALRAFF. DNA of the CDR3: TGTGCCAGCAGATCCCAGCGTGCCCTGAGGGCTTTCTTT. This rearrangement joins TRBV28 to TRBJ1-1; no clear D. The length of the CDR3 is 13 residues. V was pared by 6 bases and J by 11 bases, with 19 bases between. Germline assignment: CDR1 MDHEN and CDR2 SYDVKM. Using reference TRBV28 and TRBJ1-1 for the parts outside the CDR3, the full variable domain is DVKVTQSSRYLVKRTGEKVFLECVQDMDHENMFWYRQDPGLGLRLIYFSYDVKMKEKGDIPEGYSVSREKKERFSLILESASTNQTSMYLCASRSQRALRAFFGQGTRLTVV.

The table lists this clone with a count of one. This rearrangement joins TRBV7-9 to TRBJ2-3; D is ambiguous. The V gene's germline CDR1 is SEHNR and CDR2 FQNEAQ (reference sequence). Trimming left V 4 bases short and J 6 bases short, with 11 bases between. This CDR3 has 13 amino acids. The chain's CDR3 is CASSSTLEDTQYF. CDR3 nucleotides: TGTGCCAGCAGCTCTACCCTGGAGGATACGCAGTATTTT.

The chain couples TRBV9 to TRBJ2-5; TRBD2 agrees at 7 bases. The CDR3 is 17 amino acids. The germline CDR1 and CDR2 sequences are SGDLS and YYNGEE. J lost 5 bases, V lost 0 bases, and 13 bases had no gene match. The CDR3 region has the DNA TGTGCCAGCAGCGTAGACTCCGGGGCGGGGGTGCGGGAGACCCAGTACTTC. Protein: CASSVDSGAGVRETQYF.